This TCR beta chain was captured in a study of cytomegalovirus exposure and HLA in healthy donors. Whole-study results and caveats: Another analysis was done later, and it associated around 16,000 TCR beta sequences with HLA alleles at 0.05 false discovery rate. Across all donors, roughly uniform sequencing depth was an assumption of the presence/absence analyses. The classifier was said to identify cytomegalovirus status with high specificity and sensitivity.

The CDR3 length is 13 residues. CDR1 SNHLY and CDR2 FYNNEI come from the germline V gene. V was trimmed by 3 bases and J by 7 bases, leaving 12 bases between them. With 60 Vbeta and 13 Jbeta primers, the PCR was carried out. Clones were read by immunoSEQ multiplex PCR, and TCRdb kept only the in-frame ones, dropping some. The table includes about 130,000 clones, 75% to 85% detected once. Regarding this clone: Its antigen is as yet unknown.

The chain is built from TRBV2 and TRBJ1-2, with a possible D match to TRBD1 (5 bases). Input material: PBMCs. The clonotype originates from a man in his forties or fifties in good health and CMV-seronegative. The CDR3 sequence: CASSDRGGAGYTF. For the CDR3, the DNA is TGTGCCAGCAGTGATAGGGGTGGTGCTGGCTACACCTTC.